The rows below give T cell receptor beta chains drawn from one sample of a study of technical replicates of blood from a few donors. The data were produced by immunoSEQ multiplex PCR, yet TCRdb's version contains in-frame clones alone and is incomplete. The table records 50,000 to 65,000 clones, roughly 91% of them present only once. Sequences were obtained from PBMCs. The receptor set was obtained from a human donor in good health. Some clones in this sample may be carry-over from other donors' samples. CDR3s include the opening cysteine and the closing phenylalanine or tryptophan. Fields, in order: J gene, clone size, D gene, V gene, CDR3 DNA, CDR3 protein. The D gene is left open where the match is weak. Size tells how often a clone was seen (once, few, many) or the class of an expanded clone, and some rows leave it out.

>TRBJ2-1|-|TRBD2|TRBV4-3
TGCGCCAGCAGCGAGGAACTAGCGGTCTACAATGAGCAGTTCTTC
CASSEELAVYNEQFF
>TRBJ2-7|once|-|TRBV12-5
TGTGCTAGTGGTTTGGTAGCCAGGGACGAGCAGTACTTC
CASGLVARDEQYF
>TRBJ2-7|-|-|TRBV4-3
TGCGCCAGCAGCCAGGCACCAACCGGTCTAGCGTCTTATACCTACGAGCAGTACTTC
CASSQAPTGLASYTYEQYF
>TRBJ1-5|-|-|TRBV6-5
TGTGCCAGCAGTTACGGGGCACCGAATCAGCCCCAGCATTTT
CASSYGAPNQPQHF
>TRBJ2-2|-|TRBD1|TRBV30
TGTGCCTGGAGTGTACACAGGGGAAACACCGGGGAGCTGTTTTTT
CAWSVHRGNTGELFF
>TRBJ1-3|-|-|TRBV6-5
TGTGCCAGCAGTTACAACACTGGAAACACCATATATTTT
CASSYNTGNTIYF
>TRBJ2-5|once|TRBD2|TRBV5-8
TGTGCCAGTAGACCCCCGGGGGGGCAAGAGACCCAGTACTTC
CASRPPGGQETQYF
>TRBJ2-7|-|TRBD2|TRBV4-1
TGCGCCAGCAGCCAGGGGGGCGGGGTATGGCGGGGGGTCGAGCAGTACTTC
CASSQGGGVWRGVEQYF
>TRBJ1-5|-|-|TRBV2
TGTGCCAGCAGTGTTGCAGAAAAAAGCAATCAGCCCCAGCATTTT
CASSVAEKSNQPQHF
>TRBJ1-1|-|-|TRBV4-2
TGTGCCAGCAGCCAGACAGGGAACACTGAAGCTTTCTTT
CASSQTGNTEAFF
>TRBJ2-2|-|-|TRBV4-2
TGTGCCAGCAGCCAAGAGATCGGAGAACCCGGGGAGCTGTTTTTT
CASSQEIGEPGELFF
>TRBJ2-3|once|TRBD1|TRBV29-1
TGCAGCGTTGGATTAGGGGGACAGGGGGCGCGAGATACGCAGTATTTT
CSVGLGGQGARDTQYF
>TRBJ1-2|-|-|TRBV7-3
TGTGCCAGCAGCTTAAGAGACGGACTTTGGTATGGCTACACCTTC
CASSLRDGLWYGYTF
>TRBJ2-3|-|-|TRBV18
TGTGCCAGCTCACCAGGAGAGACAGATACGCAGTATTTT
CASSPGETDTQYF
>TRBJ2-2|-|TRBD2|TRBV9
TGTGCCAGCAGTCGTAGCGGGAGGGGGTCCGGGGAGCTGTTTTTT
CASSRSGRGSGELFF
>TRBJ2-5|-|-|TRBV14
TGTGCCAGCAGCCGCGGACTACAAGAGACCCAGTACTTC
CASSRGLQETQYF
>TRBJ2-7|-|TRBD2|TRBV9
TGTGCCAGCAGCCACCCGCTAGCGGGAGCCTCCTACGAGCAGTACTTC
CASSHPLAGASYEQYF
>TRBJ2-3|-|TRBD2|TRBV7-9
TGTGCCAGCAGCTTAGGACTAGCGGGAGGAGTTACAGATACGCAGTATTTT
CASSLGLAGGVTDTQYF
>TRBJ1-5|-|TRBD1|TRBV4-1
TGCGCCAGCAGCGGGACAGGGGGCACGGGTCAGCCCCAGCATTTT
CASSGTGGTGQPQHF
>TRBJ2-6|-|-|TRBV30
TGTGCCTGGAGTGTACCTGGCAGCGCCGGGGCCAACGTCCTGACTTTC
CAWSVPGSAGANVLTF
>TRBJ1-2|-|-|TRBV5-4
TGTGCCAGCAGCATTCTAGGACGGGAGAACTATGGCTACACCTTC
CASSILGRENYGYTF
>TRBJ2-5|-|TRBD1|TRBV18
TGTGCCAGCTCCCCGGACAGGTCGGCCCAAGAGACCCAGTACTTC
CASSPDRSAQETQYF
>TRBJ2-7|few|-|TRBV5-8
TGTGCCAGCAGCTGGCCCCTAAACAGGGTCGGGTACGAGCAGTACTTC
CASSWPLNRVGYEQYF
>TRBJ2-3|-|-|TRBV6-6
TGTGCCAGCAGTTACGTCAGCGCAGATACGCAGTATTTT
CASSYVSADTQYF
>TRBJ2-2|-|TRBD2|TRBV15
TGTGCCACCGCGCCGGGACTAAAGACCGGGGAGCTGTTTTTT
CATAPGLKTGELFF
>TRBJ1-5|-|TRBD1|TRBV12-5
TGTGCTAGTGCCCCCGAGGGGGCTAGCAATCAGCCCCAGCATTTT
CASAPEGASNQPQHF
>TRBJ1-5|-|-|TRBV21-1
TGTGCCAGCAGCACACAGTATAGCAATCAGCCCCAGCATTTT
CASSTQYSNQPQHF
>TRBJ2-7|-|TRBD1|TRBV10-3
TGTGCCACCTCGGACAGGGAGTACGAGCAGTACTTC
CATSDREYEQYF
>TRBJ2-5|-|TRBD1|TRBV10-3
TGTGCCATCAGTGGATCAAGGGACAGGGAAGAGACCCAGTACTTC
CAISGSRDREETQYF
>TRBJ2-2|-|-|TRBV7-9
TGTGCCAGCAGCTTAGCTGATAGCTGGGAGCTGTTTTTT
CASSLADSWELFF
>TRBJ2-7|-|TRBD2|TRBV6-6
TGTGCCAGCAGCCCCCTGGCTAGCGGGAGCTACGAGCAGTACTTC
CASSPLASGSYEQYF
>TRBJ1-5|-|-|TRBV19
TGTGCCAGTAGTATAGATCGGGAGGGGAAGCCCCAGCATTTT
CASSIDREGKPQHF
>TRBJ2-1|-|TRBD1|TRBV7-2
TGTGCCAGCAGGTCAACCCGGACAGGGATGTTAATTGAGCAGTTCTTC
CASRSTRTGMLIEQFF
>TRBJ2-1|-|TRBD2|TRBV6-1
TGTGCCAGCAGTGGGACCCCCGGGCGCGGGAGGCCTTACAATGAGCAGTTCTTC
CASSGTPGRGRPYNEQFF
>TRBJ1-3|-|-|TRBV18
TGTGCCAGCTCACCCTGGCACAGCTCTGGAAACACCATATATTTT
CASSPWHSSGNTIYF
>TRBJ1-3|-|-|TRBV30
TGTGCCTGGAGCGACCCCCCACAGCTGTCTGGAAACACCATATATTTT
CAWSDPPQLSGNTIYF
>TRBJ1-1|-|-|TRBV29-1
TGCAGCGCCCACAGGGTGTTAGCCCCTGAAGCTTTCTTT
CSAHRVLAPEAFF
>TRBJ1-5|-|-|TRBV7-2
TGTGCCAGCAGCTTCCGGGACAAACAGCCCCAGCATTTT
CASSFRDKQPQHF
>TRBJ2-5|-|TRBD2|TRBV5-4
TGTGCCAGCAGCAGCGGGACTAGCGCTACGGAGACCCAGTACTTC
CASSSGTSATETQYF
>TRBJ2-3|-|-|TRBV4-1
TGCGCCAGCAGCCAAGATCGTCTCGAGAGCACAGATACGCAGTATTTT
CASSQDRLESTDTQYF
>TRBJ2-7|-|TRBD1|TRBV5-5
TGTGCCAGCAGCCTTGGGACAGACTCCTACTACGAGCAGTACTTC
CASSLGTDSYYEQYF
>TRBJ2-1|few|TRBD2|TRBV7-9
TGTGCCAGCAGCTCGCTAGCGGGAGGTTACAATGAGCAGTTCTTC
CASSSLAGGYNEQFF
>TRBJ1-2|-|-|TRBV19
TGTGCCCCAAGCGGGAGAGGGGCCGGCGGGTATGGCTACACCTTC
CAPSGRGAGGYGYTF
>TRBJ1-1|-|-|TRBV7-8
TGTGCCAGCAGCTTAGATGGCAGGGACACTGAAGCTTTCTTT
CASSLDGRDTEAFF
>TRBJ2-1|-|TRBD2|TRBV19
TGTGCCAGTGCATTAGCGGGAGGGGCTTACAATGAGCAGTTCTTC
CASALAGGAYNEQFF
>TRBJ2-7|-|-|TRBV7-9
TGTGCCAGCAGCTTACAGGGCTCCTTCTACGAGCAGTACTTC
CASSLQGSFYEQYF
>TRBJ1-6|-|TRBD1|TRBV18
TGTGCCAGCTCACCAGACCAGGGGGATTGGTCACCCCTCCACTTT
CASSPDQGDWSPLHF
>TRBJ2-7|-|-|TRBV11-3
TGTGCCAGCAGCTTAGTATCCTCTTCGGTCGAGCAGTACTTC
CASSLVSSSVEQYF
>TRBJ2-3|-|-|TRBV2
TGTGCCAGCAGGAGGGGCGGGGTTAGCACAGATACGCAGTATTTT
CASRRGGVSTDTQYF